These 20 T cell receptor beta chains share one sample of origin, sequenced in a study of T cells in Graves' hyperthyroidism and ophthalmopathy. Researchers amplified the TCR beta CDR3 regions from RNA transcripts. The TCR CDR3 first-round RT-PCR relied on the HTBI primer set. From the multiplex PCR reads, TCRdb called clonotypes with MiXCR, one entry per CDR3 protein. The sample lists hundreds of thousands of distinct CDR3 sequences, approximately 15% occurring once. What was sequenced was blood. These receptors all come from a woman in her forties with Graves' ophthalmopathy.

This chain connects TRBV12-3 or TRBV12-4 to TRBJ2-2; tentatively, D is TRBD2 (5 bases). With 11 bases removed from V and 1 base from J, the gap between germline ends came to 5 bases. The CDR3 is 11 residues long. Here the CDR3 DNA reads TGTGCCGGAGGGAACACCGGGGAGCTGTTTTTT. This translates into CAGGNTGELFF.

This chain connects TRBV20-1 to TRBJ1-3, with 11 bases aligning to TRBD1. The V gene end was trimmed by 6 bases and the J gene end by 10 bases; junction bases not matched to a gene: 8. The CDR3 covers 13 residues. Germline V gene data show CDR1 as DFQATT and CDR2 as SNEGSKA (reference sequence). Written as DNA, the CDR3 is TGCAGTGCCACCGGGACAGGGGGAGGAACCATATATTTT. Amino acids: CSATGTGGGTIYF.

This rearrangement joins TRBV5-4 to TRBJ1-4; D might be TRBD1 (6 bases). The CDR3 has 14 amino acids. V was trimmed by 3 bases and J by 5 bases, leaving 11 bases between them. Germline lookup yields CDR1 SGHNT and CDR2 YYREEE (reference sequence). CDR3 bases: TGTGCCAGCAGCTCTCACAGGGAAAATGAAAAACTGTTTTTT. Translation gives CASSSHRENEKLFF.

This clonotype came up a few times. The genes are TRBV28 and TRBJ1-5, with D uncertain. The CDR3 loop spans 15 amino acids. Trimming removed 2 bases at V and 3 bases at J, with 11 bases between. Looked up from germline, CDR1 is MDHEN and CDR2 is SYDVKM. The CDR3 reads CASSLPPADNQPQHF. DNA of the CDR3: TGTGCCAGCAGTTTACCCCCCGCCGACAATCAGCCCCAGCATTTT.

A note on this clonotype: This may arise from a read error, as a much more abundant clone is one base away. The DNA of the CDR3 is TGTGCCAGCGGCCAAGGTTGGGGCAAGCAGCCCCAGCATTTT. This sequence encodes CASGQGWGKQPQHF. This rearrangement joins TRBV3-1 to TRBJ1-5; weak D call: TRBD1 (5 bases). This CDR3 is built from 14 residues. Germline CDR1 LGHDT, CDR2 YNNKEL (reference sequence).

This clonotype was observed many times. The gene calls are TRBV20-1 and TRBJ1-2; D is possibly TRBD1 (5 bases). The CDR3 contains 11 residues. CDR1 is DFQATT and CDR2 is SNEGSKA in the germline V gene (reference sequence). V was shortened by 6 bases and J by 4 bases, with 9 bases between the two germline ends. CDR3 DNA sequence: TGCAGTGCACCGAGGGGCTATGGCTACACCTTC. Amino acids: CSAPRGYGYTF.

This clonotype was seen at least ten times. J is TRBJ1-2 and V is TRBV18; the match to TRBD1 covers 7 bases. V lost 2 bases, J lost 1 base, and 7 bases stayed unmatched. Germline values: CDR1 KGHSH, CDR2 LQKENI. CDR3 length equals 16 residues. The CDR3 DNA follows: TGTGCCAGCTCACCAAACATCGGACAGGATAACTATGGCTACACCTTC. Protein sequence: CASSPNIGQDNYGYTF.

Many counts were recorded for this clonotype. The chain employs TRBV28 and TRBJ2-5, with D possibly matching TRBD2 (6 bases). V lost 9 bases and J 5 bases, leaving 13 bases between the germline ends. The CDR3 covers 12 residues. Germline V CDR1 and CDR2: MDHEN, SYDVKM. The CDR3 loop reads CASGRTWETQYF. The CDR3 DNA is TGTGCCAGTGGGAGGACATGGGAGACCCAGTACTTC.

Many counts were recorded for this clonotype. This chain uses TRBV13 with TRBJ1-4, with D possibly matching TRBD1 (5 bases). The CDR3 spans 14 residues. Germline values: CDR1 PRHDT, CDR2 FYEKMQ (reference sequence). V was shortened by 5 bases and J by 5 bases, with 12 bases between the two germline ends. The CDR3 sequence is CASSGGGGNEKLFF. As DNA, the CDR3 is TGTGCCAGCAGCGGGGGAGGTGGAAATGAAAAACTGTTTTTT.

There are a few counts of this clonotype. The CDR3 DNA reads as TGCGCCAGCAGCTTCCAGGGAGGACGAACTGAAGCTTTCTTT. Amino acids: CASSFQGGRTEAFF. The J gene is TRBJ1-1, the V gene TRBV5-1, with D maybe TRBD1 (5 bases). The CDR3 loop spans 14 amino acids. CDR1 and CDR2 from the germline V gene are SGHRS and YFSETQ. The V end lost 2 bases, the J end lost 5 bases, and 13 bases lay between the germline ends. The full variable domain, rest sourced from reference TRBV5-1 and TRBJ1-1, is KAGVTQTPRYLIKTRGQQVTLSCSPISGHRSVSWYQQTPGQGLQFLFEYFSETQRNKGNFPGRFSGRQFSNSRSEMNVSTLELGDSALYLCASSFQGGRTEAFFGQGTRLTVV.

This clonotype was seen only a few times. The chain uses TRBV5-6 and TRBJ1-2; 9 bases match TRBD1. Germline V gene sequence: CDR1 SGHDT, CDR2 YYEEEE. The V and J ends lost 4 bases and 0 bases, in that order; junction bases with no gene match: 13. The CDR3 spans 18 residues. The chain's CDR3 is CASSPSRDRDAANYGYTF. The CDR3, as DNA: TGTGCCAGCAGCCCATCCCGGGACAGGGACGCCGCTAACTATGGCTACACCTTC. The full variable domain, with the rest looked up from reference TRBV5-6 and TRBJ1-2, is DAGVTQSPTHLIKTRGQQVTLRCSPKSGHDTVSWYQQALGQGPQFIFQYYEEEERQRGNFPDRFSGHQFPNYSSELNVNALLLGDSALYLCASSPSRDRDAANYGYTFGSGTRLTVV.

The chain combines TRBV11-2 with TRBJ2-7, with 10 nucleotides matching TRBD2. The V and J ends lost 5 bases and 5 bases, in that order; junction bases with no gene match: 6. The CDR3 runs 14 residues. The germline gives CDR1 SGHAT, CDR2 FQNNGV. CDR3 amino acids: CASSIGTSVHEQYF. CDR3 DNA: TGTGCCAGCAGCATCGGGACTAGCGTCCACGAGCAGTACTTC.

This clonotype showed up many times. The chain links TRBV20-1 to TRBJ1-1; D not certain. Germline V gives CDR1 DFQATT, CDR2 SNEGSKA (reference sequence). V lost 2 bases, J lost 1 base, and 11 bases lay in between. The CDR3 runs to 14 residues. The CDR3 is CSARKGVTNTEAFF. The CDR3 bases are TGCAGTGCTAGAAAGGGCGTGACGAACACTGAAGCTTTCTTT.

The rearrangement links TRBV12-5 to TRBJ1-3; the D is unclear. The CDR3 runs to 15 residues. The germline gives CDR1 LGHNT, CDR2 FRNRAP. V gave up 6 bases and J gave up 0 bases, with 12 bases separating them. The CDR3 sequence: CASGLSGDSGNTIYF. The CDR3 DNA sequence: TGTGCTAGTGGCTTGAGCGGGGACTCTGGAAACACCATATATTTT.

The rearrangement joins TRBV3-1 to TRBJ1-3; the D gene is possibly TRBD1 (6 bases). Trimming pared 4 bases from V and 0 bases from J, leaving 10 bases between. The germline V gene has CDR1 LGHDT and CDR2 YNNKEL (reference sequence). The CDR3 contains 15 residues. CDR3 DNA: TGTGCCAGCAGCCCCACAGGGTCCTCTGGAAACACCATATATTTT. Residues: CASSPTGSSGNTIYF.

As regards this clonotype: A read error is possible here, since a much larger clone lies one base away. The chain employs TRBV6-2 or TRBV6-3 and TRBJ1-1, with TRBD1 matching over 7 bases. Trimming at V came to 4 bases and at J to 7 bases, leaving 9 bases not matched to a gene. CDR1 MNHEY and CDR2 SVGEGT come from the germline V gene. The CDR3 runs 14 residues. The CDR3 spells CASSSRTGPCEAFF. The DNA of the CDR3 is TGTGCCAGCAGTTCCCGGACAGGCCCCTGTGAAGCTTTCTTT.

In this sample, this clonotype turned up many times. The rearrangement links TRBV3-1 to TRBJ1-2, with 11 bases matching TRBD1. Trimming at V came to 5 bases and at J to 7 bases, leaving 3 bases not matched to a gene. Looked up from germline, CDR1 is LGHDT and CDR2 is YNNKEL (reference sequence). The CDR3 runs 13 residues. Here the CDR3 DNA reads TGTGCCAGCAGCGAGGACAGGGGGCTTGGCTACACCTTC. This gives the protein CASSEDRGLGYTF.

This clonotype was seen repeatedly, ten times or more. The gene calls are TRBV20-1 and TRBJ2-5; D call uncertain. The germline V gene encodes CDR1 DFQATT and CDR2 SNEGSKA (reference sequence). V was clipped by 3 bases and J by 4 bases, with 9 bases between them. CDR3 length: 12 amino acids. The CDR3 loop reads CSASIQRETQYF. In DNA, the CDR3 is TGCAGTGCTAGCATCCAACGAGAGACCCAGTACTTC.

The genes are TRBV4-2 and TRBJ2-2; TRBD2 matches 10 bases. The length of the CDR3 is 16 residues. The V and J ends lost 0 bases and 6 bases, in that order; junction bases with no gene match: 4. Germline V gives CDR1 LGHNA, CDR2 YNFKEQ. The CDR3: CASSQETSGRAGELFF. In DNA form, the CDR3 reads TGTGCCAGCAGCCAAGAAACCAGCGGGAGGGCCGGGGAGCTGTTTTTT.

This clonotype turned up a few times. The rearrangement links TRBV5-1 to TRBJ2-1, with unresolved D. This CDR3 is 15 amino acids long. Trimming shortened V by 0 bases and J by 4 bases, and 11 bases separated the two germline ends. Germline V gene data show CDR1 as SGHRS and CDR2 as YFSETQ. The DNA of the CDR3 is TGCGCCAGCAGCTTGGTAGTCTCCCAGTACAATGAGCAGTTCTTC. As protein: CASSLVVSQYNEQFF.